This is a list of T cell receptor beta chains from one sample in a study of cytomegalovirus exposure and HLA in healthy donors. The data were produced by immunoSEQ multiplex PCR, yet TCRdb's version contains in-frame clones alone and is incomplete. The top ten clones hold around 3.1% of a sample with 150,000 or so clones, more than 70% of them seen once. Sequencing input: PBMCs. The origin of the receptors is a male donor in good health and CMV-seronegative. Both conserved end residues are trimmed from each CDR3. Each record gives: V gene, D gene, J gene, CDR3 protein. D genes are given only for firm matches.

v_call: TRBV5-5
d_call: .
j_call: TRBJ1-5
cdr3_aa: ASSLGHNQPQH

v_call: TRBV28
d_call: .
j_call: TRBJ2-3
cdr3_aa: ASSPGGTVNTDTQY

v_call: TRBV7-2
d_call: .
j_call: TRBJ2-1
cdr3_aa: ASSLALTSQF

v_call: TRBV6-1
d_call: .
j_call: TRBJ1-4
cdr3_aa: ASSEVGLTTRPEKLF

v_call: TRBV10-3
d_call: TRBD1
j_call: TRBJ2-7
cdr3_aa: AISTDRAYYEQY

v_call: TRBV7-7
d_call: TRBD2
j_call: TRBJ2-5
cdr3_aa: ASSLGLAGVETQY

v_call: TRBV29-1
d_call: TRBD2
j_call: TRBJ2-7
cdr3_aa: SAAAGVYEQY

v_call: TRBV28
d_call: .
j_call: TRBJ2-6
cdr3_aa: ASTQGVDSGANVLT

v_call: TRBV7-9
d_call: .
j_call: TRBJ1-1
cdr3_aa: ASSSNREEREAF

v_call: TRBV28
d_call: TRBD1
j_call: TRBJ1-5
cdr3_aa: ASSWDRLNQPQH

v_call: TRBV7-6
d_call: TRBD2
j_call: TRBJ2-7
cdr3_aa: ASSSGTSGIYEQY

v_call: TRBV6-5
d_call: TRBD1
j_call: TRBJ1-1
cdr3_aa: ASSFSPLRGQAF

v_call: TRBV28
d_call: .
j_call: TRBJ2-5
cdr3_aa: ASSKWRGETQY

v_call: TRBV10-3
d_call: TRBD1
j_call: TRBJ2-1
cdr3_aa: AISLAGTGSYNEQF

v_call: TRBV27
d_call: .
j_call: TRBJ1-2
cdr3_aa: ASSPPGGYGYT

v_call: TRBV5-1
d_call: .
j_call: TRBJ2-7
cdr3_aa: ASSLPNYEQY

v_call: TRBV2
d_call: .
j_call: TRBJ1-2
cdr3_aa: ASSEENSIGYGYT

v_call: TRBV4-1
d_call: .
j_call: TRBJ2-7
cdr3_aa: ASSQGRFGGPPLYEQY

v_call: TRBV29-1
d_call: .
j_call: TRBJ2-7
cdr3_aa: SPTRRGAPLSYEQY

v_call: TRBV18
d_call: .
j_call: TRBJ2-2
cdr3_aa: ASSPGGQRTTGELF

v_call: TRBV28
d_call: .
j_call: TRBJ2-5
cdr3_aa: ASSLSQAQETQY

v_call: TRBV15
d_call: .
j_call: TRBJ1-3
cdr3_aa: ATELGSSGNTIY

v_call: TRBV2
d_call: TRBD2
j_call: TRBJ2-7
cdr3_aa: ASNIAGSYEQY

v_call: TRBV27
d_call: TRBD1
j_call: TRBJ2-7
cdr3_aa: ASSSRDSYEQY

v_call: TRBV19
d_call: TRBD2
j_call: TRBJ2-7
cdr3_aa: ASSFVQRGEQY

v_call: TRBV5-1
d_call: TRBD1
j_call: TRBJ1-1
cdr3_aa: ASSPDRGFTEAF

v_call: TRBV6-6
d_call: .
j_call: TRBJ1-5
cdr3_aa: ASSPLTGNQPQH

v_call: TRBV7-9
d_call: TRBD1
j_call: TRBJ1-1
cdr3_aa: SSSESYRGLSEAF

v_call: TRBV7-9
d_call: TRBD2
j_call: TRBJ2-1
cdr3_aa: ASSQAGISYNEQF

v_call: TRBV6-5
d_call: .
j_call: TRBJ1-3
cdr3_aa: ASSYQRPTSGNTIY

v_call: TRBV28
d_call: .
j_call: TRBJ2-1
cdr3_aa: ASNPTSSYNEQF

v_call: TRBV4-1
d_call: TRBD1
j_call: TRBJ1-4
cdr3_aa: ASSQDPGTGMSELF

v_call: TRBV7-2
d_call: .
j_call: TRBJ1-5
cdr3_aa: ASSPGAGYQPQH

v_call: TRBV6-1
d_call: .
j_call: TRBJ1-1
cdr3_aa: ASRPRGLGTEAF

v_call: TRBV30
d_call: TRBD1
j_call: TRBJ2-7
cdr3_aa: AWSLTGGWY

v_call: TRBV6-6
d_call: .
j_call: TRBJ2-7
cdr3_aa: ASSYSSGSGYEQY

v_call: TRBV5-1
d_call: .
j_call: TRBJ1-1
cdr3_aa: ASTLGRGGNTEAF

v_call: TRBV11-3
d_call: TRBD2
j_call: TRBJ2-5
cdr3_aa: ASSPTSGQETQY

v_call: TRBV15
d_call: TRBD1
j_call: TRBJ1-1
cdr3_aa: ATSRGTGWAEAF

v_call: TRBV11-2
d_call: TRBD2
j_call: TRBJ2-1
cdr3_aa: ASSLDQRLANEQF

v_call: TRBV7-9
d_call: TRBD2
j_call: TRBJ2-5
cdr3_aa: ASSPGGYGETQY

v_call: TRBV7-9
d_call: TRBD1
j_call: TRBJ1-1
cdr3_aa: ASSLAWQGAEGGVWAF

v_call: TRBV7-3
d_call: .
j_call: TRBJ1-1
cdr3_aa: ASSPGGLDTEAF

v_call: TRBV11-2
d_call: .
j_call: TRBJ2-2
cdr3_aa: AGSLWSIADSTGELF

v_call: TRBV11-3
d_call: .
j_call: TRBJ2-1
cdr3_aa: ASSTPPSSEQF

v_call: TRBV5-1
d_call: .
j_call: TRBJ2-3
cdr3_aa: ASSLAQGNTHTQY

v_call: TRBV5-1
d_call: TRBD1
j_call: .
cdr3_aa: ASRSWTGAYEQY

v_call: TRBV6-6
d_call: .
j_call: TRBJ2-2
cdr3_aa: ASSYSGPNTGELF

v_call: TRBV18
d_call: TRBD1
j_call: TRBJ2-5
cdr3_aa: ASFGQEKETQY

v_call: TRBV5-1
d_call: TRBD2
j_call: TRBJ2-3
cdr3_aa: ASSRGLAGSRTDTQY

v_call: TRBV7-9
d_call: TRBD1
j_call: TRBJ1-2
cdr3_aa: ASSLEDRDHGYT

v_call: TRBV2
d_call: .
j_call: TRBJ1-5
cdr3_aa: ASRAQGGNQPQH

v_call: TRBV4-1
d_call: .
j_call: TRBJ2-2
cdr3_aa: ASSQLTRANTGELF

v_call: TRBV2
d_call: .
j_call: TRBJ1-5
cdr3_aa: ASSYSQGNQPQH